The 13 T cell receptor beta chains below come from one sample, sequenced in a study of control samples from healthy donors and cancer patients. Generated by immunoSEQ multiplex PCR, the TCRdb table keeps only in-frame clones and is missing some. The table shows tens of thousands of clones, with roughly 93% occurring only once. Sequencing input: PBMCs. The source of these receptors is a man in his forties or fifties with lung cancer.

This rearrangement joins TRBV2 to TRBJ2-5; 9 nucleotides match TRBD1. Germline CDR1 reads SNHLY; CDR2 reads FYNNEI. CDR3 length: 13 amino acids. Trimming took 7 bases from V and 7 from J; bases not matched to a gene: 7. In DNA, the CDR3 is TGTGCCAGCATGGGACAGGGCCCCGCGACCCAGTACTTC. Its protein is CASMGQGPATQYF.

The chain combines TRBV20-1 with TRBJ2-6; no reliable D call. Per germline, CDR1 DFQATT and CDR2 SNEGSKA (reference sequence). There are 15 residues in the CDR3. With 3 bases removed from V and 1 base from J, the gap between germline ends came to 10 bases. The CDR3 DNA reads as TGCAGTGCTAGTGTAGTTCTTTCTGGGGCCAACGTCCTGACTTTC. This codes for CSASVVLSGANVLTF.

CDR3 DNA: TGTGCCACCAGTAAGACTAGCGGGGGGGTAAATGAGCAGTTCTTC. Translation gives CATSKTSGGVNEQFF. V gene TRBV24-1 combines with J gene TRBJ2-1; 14 bases align to TRBD2. Germline assignment: CDR1 KGHDR and CDR2 SFDVKD. V was clipped by 6 bases and J by 7 bases; unmatched bases: 4. The CDR3 has 15 amino acids.

This clone was recorded a few times. The chain combines TRBV29-1 with TRBJ1-1; the match to TRBD1 covers 8 bases. CDR1 and CDR2 (germline): SQVTM, ANQGSEA. This CDR3 is built from 13 residues. The V and J ends lost 7 bases and 1 base, in that order; junction bases with no gene match: 5. The CDR3 nucleotides read TGCAGCGCCGCCGGGACAGGGAACACTGAAGCTTTCTTT. Translation gives CSAAGTGNTEAFF.

The gene calls are TRBV27 and TRBJ2-7, with TRBD1 matching 9 bases. Germline trimming cut 7 bases from V and 5 bases from J; bases unmatched to any gene: 9. CDR1 and CDR2 from the germline V gene are MNHEY and SMNVEV (reference sequence). The CDR3 runs to 14 residues. CDR3 amino acids: CASINRDRADEQYF. The CDR3 DNA reads as TGTGCCAGCATAAACCGGGACAGGGCGGACGAGCAGTACTTC.

This chain uses TRBV5-6 with TRBJ2-2; D is unresolved. CDR3 length: 16 amino acids. V was cut by 4 bases and J by 0 bases, with 13 bases left in between. Germline assignment: CDR1 SGHDT and CDR2 YYEEEE. In DNA form, the CDR3 reads TGTGCCAGCAGCCCGCTGGTCACGCCGAACACCGGGGAGCTGTTTTTT. Protein sequence: CASSPLVTPNTGELFF.

The V call is TRBV24-1, the J call TRBJ1-2; D is possibly TRBD1 (5 bases). V lost 4 bases and J 2 bases, leaving 10 bases between the germline ends. The CDR3 spans 14 residues. Germline V gene sequence: CDR1 KGHDR, CDR2 SFDVKD. The CDR3 reads CATSERGGNYGYTF. In DNA, the CDR3 is TGTGCCACCAGTGAAAGGGGAGGAAACTATGGCTACACCTTC.

This clone was found a few times. The chain carries TRBV19 and TRBJ1-6, with D unclear. The ends were cut back, 4 bases at V and 8 bases at J, with 12 bases in the middle. Per the germline V gene, CDR1 is LNHDA and CDR2 is SQIVND (reference sequence). The CDR3 is 14 amino acids. The DNA for the CDR3 is TGTGCCAGTAGTACCGACACGGGCTATTCACCCCTCCACTTT. This sequence encodes CASSTDTGYSPLHF.

The genes are TRBV7-2 and TRBJ2-7, with a weak D call TRBD1 (5 bases). Trimming cost V 4 bases and J 4 bases, with 11 bases left between them. Germline CDR1 and CDR2: SGHTA and FQGNSA. CDR3 length equals 13 residues. The CDR3 is CASSSRRGYEQYF. The CDR3 nucleotides are TGTGCCAGCAGCTCCCGAAGGGGTTACGAGCAGTACTTC.

This chain connects TRBV11-3 to TRBJ2-3; D gene uncertain. This CDR3 has 13 amino acids. Germline loops: CDR1 SGHNT, CDR2 YENEEA. Trimming took off 5 bases at V and 2 bases at J, with 8 bases between the two ends. CDR3 in amino acids: CASSPRATDTQYF. The CDR3 coding sequence is TGTGCCAGCAGCCCCCGGGCCACAGATACGCAGTATTTT.

V gene TRBV7-9 combines with J gene TRBJ2-1; 15 nucleotides line up with TRBD2. Losses at the gene ends were 3 bases for V and 8 bases for J; bases not matched to a gene: 2. CDR1 is SEHNR, CDR2 FQNEAQ, per germline (reference sequence). This CDR3 has 15 residues. CDR3 loop: CASSFWTSGGDEQFF. CDR3 bases: TGTGCCAGCAGCTTCTGGACTAGCGGGGGGGATGAGCAGTTCTTC.

The sample holds one count of this clone. The chain carries TRBV30 and TRBJ2-5, with 7 bases aligning to TRBD2. The trim removed 3 bases at V and 4 bases at J, leaving 5 bases unmatched. The CDR3 runs to 13 residues. Germline values: CDR1 GTSNPN, CDR2 SVGIG (reference sequence). The CDR3 DNA is TGTGCCTGGAGATGGGGAGGGGTAGAGACCCAGTACTTC. It is translated as CAWRWGGVETQYF. Drawing the rest from reference TRBV30 and TRBJ2-5, the complete variable domain is SQTIHQWPATLVQPVGSPLSLECTVEGTSNPNLYWYRQAAGRGLQLLFYSVGIGQISSEVPQNLSASRPQDRQFILSSKKLLLSDSGFYLCAWRWGGVETQYFGPGTRLLVL.

The sample holds a few counts of this clone. This chain joins TRBV2 and TRBJ1-3; D call uncertain. The V gene's germline CDR1 is SNHLY and CDR2 FYNNEI. Trimming removed 6 bases at V and 0 bases at J, with 9 bases between. This CDR3 has 14 amino acids. CDR3: CASRGDGSGNTIYF. The CDR3 DNA follows: TGTGCCAGCAGGGGAGACGGCTCTGGAAACACCATATATTTT.